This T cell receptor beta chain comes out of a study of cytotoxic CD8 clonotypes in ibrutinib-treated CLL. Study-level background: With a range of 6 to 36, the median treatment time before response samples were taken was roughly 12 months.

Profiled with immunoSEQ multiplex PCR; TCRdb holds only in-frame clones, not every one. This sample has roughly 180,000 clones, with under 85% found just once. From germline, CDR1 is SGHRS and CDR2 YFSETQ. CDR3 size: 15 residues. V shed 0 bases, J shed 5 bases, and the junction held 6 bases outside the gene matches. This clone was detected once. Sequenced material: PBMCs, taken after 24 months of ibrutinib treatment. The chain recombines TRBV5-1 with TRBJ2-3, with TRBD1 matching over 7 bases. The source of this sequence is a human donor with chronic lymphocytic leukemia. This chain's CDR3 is CASSLDSGGQDTQYF. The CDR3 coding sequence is TGCGCCAGCAGCTTGGATTCAGGGGGTCAAGATACGCAGTATTTT.